The source of this T cell receptor (beta chain) is a study of blood T cell repertoires in COVID-19. This clone was counted once. Clones were sequenced by immunoSEQ multiplex PCR, and TCRdb holds only the in-frame ones, with some missing. The sample lists about 360,000 clones; around nine tenths were seen once. With 2 bases removed from V and 7 bases from J, the gap between germline ends came to 17 bases. Germline assignment: CDR1 SGHDN and CDR2 FVKESK. The CDR3 has 15 amino acids. Sequenced input: peripheral blood. This chain links TRBV14 with TRBJ2-5, with a possible D match to TRBD1 (5 bases). The TCR was taken from a woman aged 55-70 years with COVID-19, enrolled during active disease. The CDR3 here is CASSQIGQGAGTQYF. CDR3 in DNA: TGTGCCAGCAGCCAAATAGGCCAGGGTGCAGGGACCCAGTACTTC. The variable domain in full, with the rest retrieved from reference TRBV14 and TRBJ2-5, is EAGVTQFPSHSVIEKGQTVTLRCDPISGHDNLYWYRRVMGKEIKFLLHFVKESKQDESGMPNNRFLAERTGGTYSTLKVQPAELEDSGVYFCASSQIGQGAGTQYFGPGTRLLVL.